These 28 T cell receptor beta chains originate from one sample sequenced in a study of blood T cell repertoires in COVID-19. Clones were read by immunoSEQ multiplex PCR, and TCRdb kept only the in-frame ones, dropping some. The sample includes about 240,000 clones, about 70% of them seen just once. Material: peripheral blood. Receptor source: an elderly woman with acute or convalescent COVID-19.

The V and J genes are TRBV18 and TRBJ1-3; 7 bases are a match to TRBD1. V lost 6 bases and J lost 4; bases outside the gene matches: 9. CDR3 length: 15 amino acids. Per the germline V gene, CDR1 is KGHSH and CDR2 is LQKENI. Here the CDR3 DNA reads TGTGCCAGCTCGCGCGTACCGGGACAGGGAAACACCATATATTTT. It specifies CASSRVPGQGNTIYF.

The V gene is TRBV5-1, the J gene TRBJ1-5; D is possibly TRBD1 (5 bases). CDR3 length: 15 residues. With 6 bases removed from V and 0 bases from J, the gap between germline ends came to 13 bases. Germline V gives CDR1 SGHRS, CDR2 YFSETQ. The CDR3 region is CASTLGQDSNQPQHF. Written as DNA, the CDR3 is TGCGCCAGCACCCTGGGGCAAGATAGCAATCAGCCCCAGCATTTT.

This clone was seen more than once but under ten times. The chain couples TRBV5-4 to TRBJ2-2; 7 nucleotides match TRBD2. With 3 bases clipped from V and 4 bases from J, the junction kept 6 bases outside the gene matches. The CDR3 is 15 amino acids. Germline CDR1 SGHNT, CDR2 YYREEE (reference sequence). CDR3 region: CASSWDLAGTGELFF. CDR3 nucleotide sequence: TGTGCCAGCAGCTGGGACTTAGCGGGCACCGGGGAGCTGTTTTTT.

This clone was seen a single time. The J gene is TRBJ1-1, the V gene TRBV2; D gene ambiguous. Trimming stripped 5 bases from V and 0 bases from J, with 13 bases between. Looked up from germline, CDR1 is SNHLY and CDR2 is FYNNEI. The CDR3 runs to 15 residues. The CDR3 loop is CASSTDGSVNTEAFF. CDR3 DNA: TGTGCCAGCAGTACCGACGGGTCTGTGAACACTGAAGCTTTCTTT.

V gene TRBV5-1 combines with J gene TRBJ1-2; D perhaps matches TRBD1 (5 bases). The CDR3 is 19 residues long. V lost 0 bases and J lost 8, with 29 bases in between. Germline V gives CDR1 SGHRS, CDR2 YFSETQ. In DNA, the CDR3 is TGCGCCAGCAGCTTGGGATCCAACACTGTCAGGGAAAGGGTGCAGGGCTACACCTTC. This encodes CASSLGSNTVRERVQGYTF.

The rearrangement links TRBV25-1 to TRBJ1-2; D may be TRBD1 (5 bases). Germline V CDR1 and CDR2: MGHDK, SYGVNS. V gave up 4 bases and J gave up 7 bases, with 13 bases separating them. The CDR3 runs 13 residues. DNA of the CDR3: TGTGCCAGCAGTGTCGGGGGGGTAGGTGGCTACACCTTC. As protein: CASSVGGVGGYTF.

The chain joins TRBV28 to TRBJ1-2; 9 nucleotides align to TRBD1. The germline V gene encodes CDR1 MDHEN and CDR2 SYDVKM. V trimming: 5 bases; J trimming: 8 bases; junction bases outside the gene matches: 18. The CDR3 is 17 residues long. The CDR3: CASSPPGQGNKMPGYTF. The CDR3 bases are TGTGCCAGCAGTCCTCCGGGACAGGGAAACAAAATGCCGGGCTACACCTTC.

As for this clone: Other DNA sequences in this sample translate to the same CDR3. This chain joins TRBV7-9 and TRBJ2-5; a possible D gene is TRBD2 (6 bases). The length of the CDR3 is 14 residues. The V gene lost 0 bases and the J gene lost 5 bases, with 10 bases spanning the gap. Germline CDR1 is SEHNR and CDR2 is FQNEAQ (reference sequence). The CDR3 nucleotides read TGTGCCAGCAGCTTAGCGGCGGGGACGGAGACCCAGTACTTC. Amino acids: CASSLAAGTETQYF.

This chain joins TRBV3-1 (or the pseudogene TRBV3-2) and TRBJ2-5, with D possibly TRBD2 on 6 matching bases. There are 13 residues in the CDR3. Trimming stripped 0 bases from V and 7 bases from J, with 9 bases between. Germline assignment: CDR1 LGHDT and CDR2 YNNKEL (reference sequence). This CDR3 is CASSQDFGGTQYF. For the CDR3, the DNA is TGTGCCAGCAGCCAAGATTTCGGGGGGACCCAGTACTTC.

This chain connects TRBV11-2 to TRBJ1-1; 7 positions agree with TRBD1. The germline CDR1 and CDR2 sequences are SGHAT and FQNNGV. V lost 4 bases to trimming and J lost 2 bases; unmatched junction nucleotides: 4. The CDR3 has 14 amino acids. The CDR3 is CASSWGQTNTEAFF. DNA for the CDR3: TGTGCCAGCAGCTGGGGACAGACAAACACTGAAGCTTTCTTT.

Notes on this clone: Other DNA sequences of this sample code for an identical CDR3. The chain is built from TRBV6-5 and TRBJ2-1; 11 bases match TRBD2. Trimming took 0 bases from V and 7 from J; bases not matched to a gene: 5. Germline loops: CDR1 MNHEY, CDR2 SVGAGI. The CDR3 covers 16 residues. In nucleotides, the CDR3 is TGTGCCAGCAGTTACTCAACTAGCGGGAGAGTAAATGAGCAGTTCTTC. It encodes CASSYSTSGRVNEQFF.

V usage is TRBV28 and J usage is TRBJ1-5; TRBD1 might be the D (6 bases). The CDR3 covers 16 residues. In germline, CDR1 is MDHEN, CDR2 SYDVKM. V lost 6 bases and J lost 7, with 22 bases in between. The CDR3, as DNA: TGTGCCAGCAGGGCAGTAGGGACATACCAGGGACAGCCCCAGCATTTT. It is translated as CASRAVGTYQGQPQHF.

The sample holds one count of this clone. The CDR3 DNA reads TGTGCCAGCAGTTACCCCGGGAACCTGAACACTGAAGCTTTCTTT. It encodes CASSYPGNLNTEAFF. The rearrangement joins TRBV6-6 to TRBJ1-1; D is uncertain. Germline CDR1 MNHNY, CDR2 SVGAGI (reference sequence). Between the trimmed V and J ends, which lost 2 bases and 0 bases, there was a span of 10 bases. The CDR3 has 15 residues.

The chain joins TRBV6-1 to TRBJ2-3, with 11 positions matching TRBD2. The germline V gene encodes CDR1 MNHNS and CDR2 SASEGT. The CDR3 is 14 residues long. V gave up 6 bases and J gave up 5 bases; unmatched junction bases: 4. This CDR3 is CASRTSGGGDTQYF. The CDR3 coding sequence is TGTGCCAGCAGAACTAGCGGGGGAGGAGATACGCAGTATTTT.

The chain joins TRBV21-1 to TRBJ1-5; TRBD1 was called by the table and not checked on the DNA. TRBV21-1 is a pseudogene locus. This CDR3 contains 16 residues. The CDR3 loop reads CASSRNRGRSNQPQHF. The CDR3, as DNA: TGTGCCAGCAGCAGAAACAGGGGTAGGAGCAATCAGCCCCAGCATTTT.

The chain carries TRBV12-5 and TRBJ2-1, with 10 positions matching TRBD2. V was clipped by 8 bases and J by 9 bases; unmatched bases: 4. Germline V gene data show CDR1 as LGHNT and CDR2 as FRNRAP. The CDR3 contains 12 residues. The chain's CDR3 is CASSSGSGEQFF. In DNA, the CDR3 is TGTGCTAGTTCTAGCGGGAGTGGTGAGCAGTTCTTC.

This chain joins TRBV19 and TRBJ1-1; the match to TRBD1 covers 8 bases. V gave up 7 bases and J gave up 2 bases; unmatched junction bases: 9. The germline V gene encodes CDR1 LNHDA and CDR2 SQIVND (reference sequence). The CDR3 sequence is 15 residues long. CDR3 in amino acids: CASTPRTGPNTEAFF. CDR3 coding DNA: TGTGCCAGTACCCCAAGGACAGGGCCTAACACTGAAGCTTTCTTT.

This chain connects TRBV19 to TRBJ2-5; 9 positions agree with TRBD1. The V gene's germline CDR1 is LNHDA and CDR2 SQIVND (reference sequence). V gave up 6 bases and J gave up 5 bases; unmatched junction bases: 10. This CDR3 comprises 15 residues. The CDR3 region is CASSTVRTGVETQYF. The CDR3 bases are TGTGCCAGTAGCACCGTCAGGACAGGGGTCGAGACCCAGTACTTC.

The chain's CDR3 is CASRAGQKGTEAFF. CDR3 coding DNA: TGTGCCAGCAGGGCGGGACAGAAGGGCACTGAAGCTTTCTTT. The chain carries TRBV2 and TRBJ1-1, with TRBD1 identical over 7 bases. This CDR3 is 14 amino acids long. The germline V gene has CDR1 SNHLY and CDR2 FYNNEI. V lost 6 bases and J lost 4; bases outside the gene matches: 8. Complete variable domain (other parts from reference TRBV2 and TRBJ1-1): EPEVTQTPSHQVTQMGQEVILRCVPISNHLYFYWYRQILGQKVEFLVSFYNNEISEKSEIFDDQFSVERPDGSNFTLKIRSTKLEDSAMYFCASRAGQKGTEAFFGQGTRLTVV.

This clone was observed a few times. V gene TRBV4-1 combines with J gene TRBJ2-5, with a possible D match to TRBD2 (5 bases). The CDR3 extends over 13 amino acids. Germline V gene data show CDR1 as MGHRA and CDR2 as YSYEKL. V was clipped by 8 bases and J by 0 bases, with 10 bases between them. This chain's CDR3 is CASSKTNQETQYF. The CDR3 DNA follows: TGCGCCAGCTCTAAGACTAACCAAGAGACCCAGTACTTC.

This chain links TRBV9 with TRBJ2-3; 15 bases match TRBD2. V was clipped by 4 bases and J by 1 base; unmatched bases: 10. The germline V gene encodes CDR1 SGDLS and CDR2 YYNGEE. The CDR3 runs 19 residues. The CDR3 region has the DNA TGTGCCAGCAGCATGGGACTAGCGGGGGGTCTCTTGGGCACAGATACGCAGTATTTT. Protein sequence: CASSMGLAGGLLGTDTQYF.

The table lists this clone with a count of one. V is TRBV6-5 and J is TRBJ1-1, with no clear D. Trimming pared 4 bases from V and 1 base from J, leaving 10 bases between. The CDR3 spans 14 residues. Per the germline V gene, CDR1 is MNHEY and CDR2 is SVGAGI. DNA of the CDR3: TGTGCCAGCAGTTCCTCTCCAGGGAACACTGAAGCTTTCTTT. The encoded protein is CASSSSPGNTEAFF.

The genes are TRBV21-1 and TRBJ2-7; the table's D call, TRBD1, has no DNA check behind it. TRBV21-1 is a pseudogene segment. The CDR3 runs 13 residues. CDR3 sequence reads: CASNTGQTYEQYF. The CDR3 DNA reads as TGTGCCAGCAACACGGGACAGACCTACGAGCAGTACTTC.

This chain joins TRBV7-2 and TRBJ1-6; the D gene is possibly TRBD1 (5 bases). The CDR3 is made up of 18 amino acids. The V end was cut by 2 bases, the J end by 0 bases, with 14 bases between. The germline CDR1 and CDR2 sequences are SGHTA and FQGNSA. The CDR3 DNA sequence: TGTGCCAGCAGCTTATTGGGCAGGGATAGCTCCTATAATTCACCCCTCCACTTT. It is translated as CASSLLGRDSSYNSPLHF.

The J gene is TRBJ2-1, the V gene TRBV7-6; TRBD2 agrees at 8 bases. J gave up 4 bases and V 5 bases, and 16 bases lay outside the gene matches. Germline V gene data show CDR1 as SGHVS and CDR2 as FNYEAQ. This CDR3 is 18 amino acids long. The DNA of the CDR3 is TGTGCCAGCAGCCACCTTAGGGGGAGCGGGGGCCAATACAATGAGCAGTTCTTC. As protein: CASSHLRGSGGQYNEQFF.

This rearrangement joins TRBV7-6 to TRBJ2-3, with TRBD2 as a possible D gene (6 bases). Germline-derived CDR1 and CDR2 are SGHVS and FNYEAQ. Trimming pared 5 bases from V and 4 bases from J, leaving 19 bases between. The length of the CDR3 is 16 residues. CDR3 in DNA: TGTGCCAGCAGCGGCCCCCTCCGGGGGAGCTCAGATACGCAGTATTTT. Translating gives CASSGPLRGSSDTQYF.

This clone was observed once. In DNA form, the CDR3 reads TGTGCCAGCAGCAACGGACTAGCGGGGTCGGATACGCAGTATTTT. This codes for CASSNGLAGSDTQYF. The chain links TRBV7-3 to TRBJ2-3, with TRBD2 identical over 12 bases. The V gene end was trimmed by 5 bases and the J gene end by 6 bases; junction bases not matched to a gene: 6. Per germline, CDR1 SGHTA and CDR2 FQGTGA. The CDR3 has 15 residues.

V is TRBV11-2 and J is TRBJ2-7; D is uncertain. The germline V and J ends were trimmed by 1 base and 0 bases, with 13 bases remaining between them. This CDR3 region has 16 residues. Germline V gene sequence: CDR1 SGHAT, CDR2 FQNNGV. This chain's CDR3 is CASSLVAARPSYEQYF. CDR3 DNA sequence: TGTGCCAGCAGCTTAGTTGCAGCGCGACCCTCCTACGAGCAGTACTTC.